This record looks at one TCR beta chain sequence and its context. Expressed TCRB transcripts were sequenced, since all the RNA that had been isolated was reverse transcribed. Here immunoSEQ multiplex PCR was the method, and the copy in TCRdb shows in-frame clones only, minus some. The table has about 350,000 clones, around 19% seen once. These data are taken from a study of beta chain features in type 1 diabetes. The CDR3 consists of 12 residues. Trimming left V 3 bases short and J 6 bases short, with 6 bases between. CDR1 is SNHLY, CDR2 FYNNEI, per germline. The TCR was taken from a woman between 18 and 29 years old in good health. Material: naive CD4+ T cells from blood. This chain uses TRBV2 with TRBJ1-5; no clear D. The CDR3, as DNA: TGTGCCAGCAGTGATAACGGTCAGCCCCAGCATTTT. Translated, it gives CASSDNGQPQHF. The whole variable domain, filled in from reference TRBV2 and TRBJ1-5, reads EPEVTQTPSHQVTQMGQEVILRCVPISNHLYFYWYRQILGQKVEFLVSFYNNEISEKSEIFDDQFSVERPDGSNFTLKIRSTKLEDSAMYFCASSDNGQPQHFGDGTRLSIL.